Each of the 17 T cell receptor beta chains below was sequenced from the same sample in a study of blood T cell repertoires in COVID-19. TCRdb's table, derived via immunoSEQ multiplex PCR, lists solely in-frame clones and lacks some. The sample contains under 250,000 clones, 80% to 85% of which appear only once. Sequences were obtained from peripheral blood. Receptors originate from a woman aged 70-85 years with COVID-19, enrolled during active disease.

The gene calls are TRBV4-3 and TRBJ2-5; the match to TRBD1 covers 7 bases. V lost 1 base and J lost 1; bases outside the gene matches: 6. The CDR3 has 16 amino acids. Germline V CDR1 and CDR2: LGHNA, YSLEER. This CDR3 reads CASSQGSRQGQETQYF. CDR3 bases: TGCGCCAGCAGCCAAGGGAGCCGACAGGGCCAAGAGACCCAGTACTTC.

The chain carries TRBV18 and TRBJ1-5; D is perhaps TRBD1 (5 bases). CDR1 and CDR2 (germline): KGHSH, LQKENI. V was cut by 2 bases and J by 4 bases, with 21 bases left in between. CDR3 length: 18 amino acids. This CDR3 is CASSPSQGMGLSNQPQHF. The CDR3 DNA reads as TGTGCCAGCTCACCATCGCAGGGTATGGGGTTGAGTAATCAGCCCCAGCATTTT.

V usage is TRBV10-3 and J usage is TRBJ2-7; D remains ambiguous. The CDR3 has 11 amino acids. Trimming cost V 10 bases and J 3 bases, with 10 bases left between them. Germline CDR1 reads ENHRY; CDR2 reads SYGVKD. This CDR3 reads CATQLDYEQYF. The CDR3 DNA is TGTGCCACCCAACTCGACTACGAGCAGTACTTC.

The chain combines TRBV2 with TRBJ1-1, with D possibly TRBD1 on 5 matching bases. The CDR3 consists of 14 residues. V was cut by 7 bases and J by 3 bases, with 15 bases left in between. The V gene's germline CDR1 is SNHLY and CDR2 FYNNEI. The CDR3 sequence: CASTWAGGDTEAFF. The CDR3, as DNA: TGTGCCAGCACCTGGGCGGGGGGAGACACTGAAGCTTTCTTT.

The chain links TRBV29-1 to TRBJ1-1; no reliable D call. In germline, CDR1 is SQVTM, CDR2 ANQGSEA. The CDR3 extends over 13 amino acids. Trimming shortened V by 4 bases and J by 0 bases, and 9 bases separated the two germline ends. In nucleotides, the CDR3 is TGCAGCGTTGTGAAACTTATGAACACTGAAGCTTTCTTT. This codes for CSVVKLMNTEAFF.

In DNA, the CDR3 is TGCAGCGTATCAGGGGAAAATAGCAATCAGCCCCAGCATTTT. As protein: CSVSGENSNQPQHF. V gene TRBV29-1 combines with J gene TRBJ1-5, with a possible D match to TRBD1 (6 bases). CDR3 length: 14 amino acids. V lost 6 bases to trimming and J lost 0 bases, with 12 bases between them. Per germline, CDR1 SQVTM and CDR2 ANQGSEA. The full variable domain, with the rest looked up from reference TRBV29-1 and TRBJ1-5, is SAVISQKPSRDICQRGTSLTIQCQVDSQVTMMFWYRQQPGQSLTLIATANQGSEATYESGFVIDKFPISRPNLTFSTLTVSNMSPEDSSIYLCSVSGENSNQPQHFGDGTRLSIL.

The chain carries TRBV18 and TRBJ1-1; no clear D gene. CDR3 length: 11 residues. V shed 6 bases and J shed 6 bases, with 8 bases lying between them. From germline, CDR1 is KGHSH and CDR2 LQKENI. As DNA, the CDR3 is TGTGCCAGCTCTCGGTTCCCTGAAGCTTTCTTT. As protein: CASSRFPEAFF.

The chain links TRBV2 to TRBJ2-7, with TRBD2 matching 13 bases. The junction had 6 bases not matched to a gene; V was cut back by 4 bases and J by 0 bases. CDR1 SNHLY and CDR2 FYNNEI come from the germline V gene. The length of the CDR3 is 17 residues. The CDR3 nucleotides are TGTGCCAGCAGTGTGGGGACTAGCGGGATTAGCTCCTACGAGCAGTACTTC. Encoded protein: CASSVGTSGISSYEQYF.

In DNA, the CDR3 is TGTGCCAGCAGCGTAACTAGCGGGAAAGATACGCAGTATTTT. Amino acids: CASSVTSGKDTQYF. V gene TRBV9 combines with J gene TRBJ2-3; 10 bases fit TRBD2. V shed 1 base, J shed 5 bases, and the junction held 1 base outside the gene matches. The CDR3 extends over 14 amino acids. The germline V gene has CDR1 SGDLS and CDR2 YYNGEE. Using reference TRBV9 and TRBJ2-3 for the parts outside the CDR3, the full variable domain is DSGVTQTPKHLITATGQRVTLRCSPRSGDLSVYWYQQSLDQGLQFLIQYYNGEERAKGNILERFSAQQFPDLHSELNLSSLELGDSALYFCASSVTSGKDTQYFGPGTRLTVL.

The chain recombines TRBV28 with TRBJ2-5; 16 bases map to TRBD2. V lost 5 bases and J lost 5; bases outside the gene matches: 17. Germline V lookup: CDR1 MDHEN, CDR2 SYDVKM. The CDR3 contains 20 residues. The CDR3 loop is CASSSVSGTSGRVNRETQYF. The CDR3 DNA sequence: TGTGCCAGCAGTAGTGTCTCCGGGACTAGCGGGAGGGTCAACCGGGAGACCCAGTACTTC.

This clone came up once. The genes are TRBV19 and TRBJ2-1, with TRBD2 identical over 9 bases. The germline V gene encodes CDR1 LNHDA and CDR2 SQIVND (reference sequence). J was trimmed by 2 bases and V by 6 bases; bases with no gene match: 8. This CDR3 contains 16 residues. CDR3 residues: CASRKGLAGPYNEQFF. CDR3 nucleotides: TGTGCCAGTAGAAAGGGGCTAGCGGGACCCTACAATGAGCAGTTCTTC. Drawing the rest from reference TRBV19 and TRBJ2-1, the complete variable domain is DGGITQSPKYLFRKEGQNVTLSCEQNLNHDAMYWYRQDPGQGLRLIYYSQIVNDFQKGDIAEGYSVSREKKESFPLTVTSAQKNPTAFYLCASRKGLAGPYNEQFFGPGTRLTVL.

The chain employs TRBV7-9 and TRBJ2-6; 9 bases line up with TRBD1. Unmatched junction bases numbered 4, after V lost 6 bases and J lost 1 base. This CDR3 is built from 16 residues. Germline V gene sequence: CDR1 SEHNR, CDR2 FQNEAQ (reference sequence). The CDR3 nucleotides are TGTGCCAGCAGGGCGACAGGGGGATCTGGGGCCAACGTCCTGACTTTC. It translates to CASRATGGSGANVLTF.

The chain links TRBV19 to TRBJ2-7; 11 nucleotides align to TRBD1. Trimming removed 3 bases from V and 0 bases from J; junction bases left unmatched: 13. Germline V lookup: CDR1 LNHDA, CDR2 SQIVND (reference sequence). The CDR3 loop spans 19 amino acids. The DNA for the CDR3 is TGTGCCAGTAGTATCCGGACAGGGGGCAAAGGTTATGGCTCCTACGAGCAGTACTTC. Its translation: CASSIRTGGKGYGSYEQYF.

The chain links TRBV18 to TRBJ2-7; the D is unclear. From germline, CDR1 is KGHSH and CDR2 LQKENI. This CDR3 is 11 amino acids long. V was pared by 3 bases and J by 7 bases, with 7 bases between. CDR3 in amino acids: CASSPVEEQYF. The CDR3, as DNA: TGTGCCAGCTCACCCGTTGAGGAGCAGTACTTC.

V gene TRBV6-5 combines with J gene TRBJ1-2, with D perhaps matching TRBD1 (6 bases). This CDR3 is 14 amino acids long. Trimming removed 10 bases at V and 5 bases at J, with 20 bases between. Germline V gene data show CDR1 as MNHEY and CDR2 as SVGAGI. This CDR3 is CATLKGGARYGYTF. The CDR3 DNA reads as TGTGCCACCCTTAAAGGGGGGGCAAGGTATGGCTACACCTTC.

V usage is TRBV7-9 and J usage is TRBJ2-7, with D maybe TRBD2 (5 bases). Germline V gene sequence: CDR1 SEHNR, CDR2 FQNEAQ (reference sequence). This CDR3 contains 14 residues. V was shortened by 4 bases and J by 0 bases, with 10 bases between the two germline ends. The CDR3 nucleotides are TGTGCCAGCAGCTCACGCCGGGGCTCCTACGAGCAGTACTTC. This translates into CASSSRRGSYEQYF.

The chain combines TRBV5-4 with TRBJ2-2; possibly TRBD2 for D (7 bases). Trimming stripped 0 bases from V and 5 bases from J, with 20 bases between. This CDR3 has 18 amino acids. The germline gives CDR1 SGHNT, CDR2 YYREEE (reference sequence). Written as DNA, the CDR3 is TGTGCCAGCAGCTTGGAGGGGCGGGGGCCCGCGGGGACCGGGGAGCTGTTTTTT. Its protein is CASSLEGRGPAGTGELFF.